A single sample gave rise to the 22 T cell receptor beta chains below, sequenced in a study of blood T cell repertoires in COVID-19. Profiled with immunoSEQ multiplex PCR; TCRdb holds only in-frame clones, not every one. The sample yields about 19,000 clones, over 75% seen once. Material: peripheral blood. These receptor sequences come from a human donor in a cohort sampled during active COVID-19.

The rearrangement links TRBV14 to TRBJ1-1; tentatively, D is TRBD1 (5 bases). Germline loops: CDR1 SGHDN, CDR2 FVKESK. This CDR3 comprises 16 residues. V gave up 4 bases and J gave up 4 bases, with 19 bases separating them. The CDR3 coding sequence is TGTGCCAGCAGCCTCGATGGGGGGGGAGTGTTCACTGAAGCTTTCTTT. Translation gives CASSLDGGGVFTEAFF.

V usage is TRBV5-3 and J usage is TRBJ2-3; D might be TRBD2 (5 bases). TRBV5-3 is flagged as an ORF with uncertain function. The CDR3 extends over 16 amino acids. Trimming removed 0 bases at V and 0 bases at J, with 11 bases between. CDR3: CARSLVVGVSTDTQYF. CDR3 DNA sequence: TGTGCCAGAAGCTTGGTCGTGGGAGTTAGCACAGATACGCAGTATTTT.

This clone has a handful of counts. This chain joins TRBV25-1 and TRBJ2-2; possibly TRBD1 for D (5 bases). The CDR3 is made up of 15 amino acids. V dropped 8 bases and J dropped 3 bases, with 16 bases sitting between them. The germline V gene encodes CDR1 MGHDK and CDR2 SYGVNS. CDR3: CASCPSARDTGELFF. DNA for the CDR3: TGTGCCAGCTGTCCCTCAGCCAGGGACACCGGGGAGCTGTTTTTT.

The gene calls are TRBV29-1 and TRBJ1-1, with TRBD1 as a possible D gene (5 bases). The CDR3 loop spans 11 amino acids. V was clipped by 7 bases and J by 2 bases, with 8 bases between them. Per the germline V gene, CDR1 is SQVTM and CDR2 is ANQGSEA. CDR3: CSAQGNTEAFF. CDR3 coding DNA: TGCAGCGCCCAGGGTAACACTGAAGCTTTCTTT.

The CDR3 is CASTSGTGGISGANVLTF. The CDR3 DNA reads as TGTGCCAGCACGTCAGGGACAGGGGGAATCTCTGGGGCCAACGTCCTGACTTTC. The V gene is TRBV28, the J gene TRBJ2-6; 11 bases line up with TRBD1. The V segment lost 7 bases and the J segment 0 bases; nucleotides outside the gene matches: 8. The V gene's germline CDR1 is MDHEN and CDR2 SYDVKM. CDR3 size: 18 residues.

This rearrangement joins TRBV19 to TRBJ1-1, with D possibly TRBD1 on 5 matching bases. Trimming removed 2 bases from V and 4 bases from J, with 14 bases in between. From germline, CDR1 is LNHDA and CDR2 SQIVND (reference sequence). The CDR3 has 15 amino acids. CDR3 DNA: TGTGCCAGTAGTATATCGCAGGGTTTGGGCACTGAAGCTTTCTTT. It translates to CASSISQGLGTEAFF.

The table lists this clone with a few counts. The V call is TRBV7-6, the J call TRBJ2-7; 9 positions agree with TRBD2. V lost 5 bases and J lost 5; bases outside the gene matches: 22. Germline CDR1 reads SGHVS; CDR2 reads FNYEAQ. This CDR3 contains 19 residues. CDR3 protein: CASSGDPGTSRARGHEQYF. CDR3 coding DNA: TGTGCCAGCAGCGGAGACCCCGGGACTAGCCGGGCCCGCGGCCACGAGCAGTACTTC.

This clone was seen just once. CDR3 region: CASTPREGDEEQFF. CDR3 nucleotide sequence: TGTGCCAGCACCCCGCGGGAGGGGGACGAAGAGCAGTTCTTC. The gene calls are TRBV9 and TRBJ2-1, with TRBD2 matching 9 bases. The CDR3 is 14 amino acids. V lost 6 bases to trimming and J lost 10 bases; unmatched junction nucleotides: 11. Per germline, CDR1 SGDLS and CDR2 YYNGEE. Full variable domain (rest looked up from reference TRBV9 and TRBJ2-1): DSGVTQTPKHLITATGQRVTLRCSPRSGDLSVYWYQQSLDQGLQFLIQYYNGEERAKGNILERFSAQQFPDLHSELNLSSLELGDSALYFCASTPREGDEEQFFGPGTRLTVL.

The chain has TRBV6-2 or TRBV6-3 and TRBJ2-3; D may be TRBD1 (5 bases). The CDR3 runs to 15 residues. Per germline, CDR1 MNHEY and CDR2 SVGEGT. V was shortened by 2 bases and J by 1 base, with 10 bases between the two germline ends. The CDR3: CASSYGRDGTDTQYF. The DNA of the CDR3 is TGTGCCAGCAGTTACGGCAGGGATGGCACAGATACGCAGTATTTT.

The V and J genes are TRBV5-1 and TRBJ2-7; 9 bases match TRBD2. CDR1 is SGHRS and CDR2 is YFSETQ in the germline V gene. This CDR3 is 16 amino acids long. The ends lost 0 bases at V and 2 bases at J; junction bases unmatched: 6. For the CDR3, the DNA is TGCGCCAGCAGCTTGGCTTCTAGCGGGGCCACCTACGAGCAGTACTTC. Amino acids: CASSLASSGATYEQYF.

CDR3 sequence (DNA): TGTGCCAGCAGCTTAGGCGGGACGGGGAATGAGCAGTTCTTC. This codes for CASSLGGTGNEQFF. The chain recombines TRBV5-4 with TRBJ2-1, with D possibly matching TRBD2 (6 bases). CDR3 length equals 14 residues. Per the germline V gene, CDR1 is SGHNT and CDR2 is YYREEE (reference sequence). The germline V and J ends were trimmed by 2 bases and 7 bases, with 13 bases remaining between them.

In its sample, this clone was seen once. CDR3 protein: CASSLGTTNNEQFF. CDR3 nucleotides: TGCGCCAGCAGCCTCGGGACTACCAACAATGAGCAGTTCTTC. The chain couples TRBV5-1 to TRBJ2-1; 7 bases are shared with TRBD2. With 4 bases clipped from V and 5 bases from J, the junction kept 6 bases outside the gene matches. CDR1 is SGHRS, CDR2 YFSETQ, per germline. There are 14 residues in the CDR3. Full variable domain (missing parts from reference TRBV5-1 and TRBJ2-1): KAGVTQTPRYLIKTRGQQVTLSCSPISGHRSVSWYQQTPGQGLQFLFEYFSETQRNKGNFPGRFSGRQFSNSRSEMNVSTLELGDSALYLCASSLGTTNNEQFFGPGTRLTVL.

The J gene is TRBJ2-2, the V gene TRBV24-1; D is unresolved. Germline CDR1 is KGHDR and CDR2 is SFDVKD. V lost 2 bases to trimming and J lost 7 bases, with 4 bases between them. The CDR3 runs to 12 residues. CDR3 DNA: TGTGCCACCAGTGATTCGGGCGGGGAGCTGTTTTTT. Translation gives CATSDSGGELFF.

The chain uses TRBV7-9 and TRBJ2-1, with 14 positions matching TRBD2. Germline V gene data show CDR1 as SEHNR and CDR2 as FQNEAQ (reference sequence). Germline trimming cut 3 bases from V and 8 bases from J; bases unmatched to any gene: 6. There are 16 residues in the CDR3. The CDR3 loop is CASSFLTSGRADEQFF. CDR3 DNA sequence: TGTGCCAGCAGCTTTCTGACTAGCGGGAGGGCCGATGAGCAGTTCTTC. Drawing the rest from reference TRBV7-9 and TRBJ2-1, the complete variable domain is DTGVSQNPRHKITKRGQNVTFRCDPISEHNRLYWYRQTLGQGPEFLTYFQNEAQLEKSRLLSDRFSAERPKGSFSTLEIQRTEQGDSAMYLCASSFLTSGRADEQFFGPGTRLTVL.

The chain has TRBV19 and TRBJ1-6; no reliable D call. V gave up 4 bases and J gave up 3 bases, with 16 bases separating them. CDR3 length: 17 amino acids. The germline V gene encodes CDR1 LNHDA and CDR2 SQIVND (reference sequence). The CDR3 region is CASSNTQRSVYNSPLHF. The CDR3 DNA reads as TGTGCCAGTAGTAATACGCAGCGGAGCGTCTATAATTCACCCCTCCACTTT.

The chain joins TRBV14 to TRBJ2-1; tentatively, D is TRBD1 (6 bases). Per the germline V gene, CDR1 is SGHDN and CDR2 is FVKESK. The ends were cut back, 6 bases at V and 8 bases at J, with 14 bases in the middle. The CDR3 totals 13 residues. The CDR3: CASSRDIGYEQFF. DNA of the CDR3: TGTGCCAGCAGTCGGGACATTGGGTATGAGCAGTTCTTC. Full variable domain (missing parts from reference TRBV14 and TRBJ2-1): EAGVTQFPSHSVIEKGQTVTLRCDPISGHDNLYWYRRVMGKEIKFLLHFVKESKQDESGMPNNRFLAERTGGTYSTLKVQPAELEDSGVYFCASSRDIGYEQFFGPGTRLTVL.

The gene calls are TRBV6-4 and TRBJ2-2; TRBD2 is a possible D gene (6 bases). The V end lost 0 bases, the J end lost 3 bases, and 11 bases lay between the germline ends. CDR3 size: 16 residues. Germline-derived CDR1 and CDR2 are MRHNA and SNTAGT. The CDR3 DNA reads as TGTGCCAGCAGTGACTCGCAGGGAGGAGACACCGGGGAGCTGTTTTTT. Its protein product is CASSDSQGGDTGELFF.

The chain combines TRBV24-1 with TRBJ2-5; TRBD2 matches at 9 bases. Germline trimming cut 2 bases from V and 0 bases from J; bases unmatched to any gene: 3. The CDR3 is 16 residues long. Germline V gene lookup returns CDR1 KGHDR and CDR2 SFDVKD. CDR3 nucleotide sequence: TGTGCCACCAGTGATTCCGGGACTAGCCACCAAGAGACCCAGTACTTC. Its translation is CATSDSGTSHQETQYF.

The chain employs TRBV19 and TRBJ2-2, with no clear D. V lost 2 bases to trimming and J lost 1 base, with 5 bases between them. CDR1 is LNHDA and CDR2 is SQIVND in the germline V gene (reference sequence). This CDR3 has 14 residues. CDR3 sequence: CASSIQENTGELFF. The DNA of the CDR3 is TGTGCCAGTAGTATACAGGAGAACACCGGGGAGCTGTTTTTT.

This CDR3 is CASSDSAGASSPLHF. The CDR3 bases are TGTGCCAGCAGTGACTCTGCGGGGGCGAGTTCACCCCTCCACTTT. J is TRBJ1-6 and V is TRBV6-4; a possible D gene is TRBD1 (6 bases). The V end lost 0 bases, the J end lost 9 bases, and 12 bases lay between the germline ends. The CDR3 is 15 amino acids. Germline V gives CDR1 MRHNA, CDR2 SNTAGT.

By sample fraction, this clone is medium-sized. The chain combines TRBV6-4 with TRBJ2-7, with 10 bases lining up with TRBD2. Germline V gene data show CDR1 as MRHNA and CDR2 as SNTAGT. With V trimmed by 3 bases and J by 11 bases, 10 bases remained unmatched. CDR3 length: 14 amino acids. CDR3 nucleotide sequence: TGTGCCAGCAGTGAATCTAGCGGGGGCTCCAGGAAGTACTTC. This sequence encodes CASSESSGGSRKYF.

The rearrangement uses TRBV7-9 and TRBJ1-2; D is undetermined. Germline-derived CDR1 and CDR2 are SEHNR and FQNEAQ (reference sequence). The V end was cut by 1 base, the J end by 2 bases, with 5 bases between. The length of the CDR3 is 13 residues. CDR3 loop: CASSLVLNYGYTF. In DNA, the CDR3 is TGTGCCAGCAGCTTAGTTCTGAACTATGGCTACACCTTC.